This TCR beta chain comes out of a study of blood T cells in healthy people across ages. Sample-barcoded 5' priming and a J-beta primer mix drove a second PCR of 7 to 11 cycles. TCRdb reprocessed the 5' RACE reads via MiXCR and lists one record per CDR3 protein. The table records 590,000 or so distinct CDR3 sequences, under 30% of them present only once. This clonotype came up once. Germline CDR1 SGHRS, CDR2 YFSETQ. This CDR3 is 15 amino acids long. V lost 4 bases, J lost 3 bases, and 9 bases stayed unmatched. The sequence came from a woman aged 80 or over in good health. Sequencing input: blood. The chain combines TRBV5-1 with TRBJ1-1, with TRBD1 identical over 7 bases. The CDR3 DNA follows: TGCGCCAGCAGCCCCGGGACAGCCGCCTACACTGAAGCTTTCTTT. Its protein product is CASSPGTAAYTEAFF.